This record concerns one TCR beta chain sequence. This clonotype has only a few counts. Its antigen specificity is not known. No qualities accompany the bases; no much larger clone lies one base away. Taken from the germline V gene (reference sequence), the CDR1 and CDR2 loops are SEHNR and FQNEAQ. Deletion took 2 bases off V and 10 bases off J, with a span of 14 bases between the germline ends. From the cysteine up to the phenylalanine, the CDR3 has a length of 13 residues. Here the CDR3 DNA is all that survives: 39 bases in frame from base 1. Stable Graves' hyperthyroidism was defined as no progression to ophthalmopathy during 18 months of follow-up. Hyperthyroidism patients were newly diagnosed, had a disease duration of under 2 months, and were aged 18 to 65 years. Patients with uncontrolled infections, other autoimmune diseases, pregnancy or lactation were excluded. Diagnoses were established on the basis of clinical symptoms, serum thyroxine and TRAb, thyroid ultrasound, and orbital computed tomography. PBMCs were separated from roughly 10 ml of fresh peripheral blood using Ficoll-Paque density gradient centrifugation. Total RNA was extracted with Trizol reagent, and quality was checked on an Agilent 2100 Bioanalyzer.

This sample was taken from a study of T cells in Graves' hyperthyroidism and ophthalmopathy (dated by TCRdb to about 2019). About the study as a whole: Peripheral blood samples were taken at initial diagnosis, before any treatment was given. A discovery cohort of roughly 96 patients, roughly 45 with Graves' ophthalmopathy and more than 55 with stable Graves' hyperthyroidism, was used to find distinguishing TCR V-J signatures. An independent validation cohort of some 18 hyperthyroidism patients and approximately 17 patients who later progressed to ophthalmopathy tested prospective prediction of ophthalmopathy. The approximately 100 discovery patients were divided at random into training and test sets in a 7:3 ratio. Thyroid tissue and blood T-cell repertoires from about six Graves' hyperthyroidism patients were also compared in the study. Following sampling, methimazole starting at 30 mg daily was given to hyperthyroidism patients, and high-dose intravenous methylprednisolone was given to ophthalmopathy patients. According to the paper, TCR Vbeta CDR3 sequencing was carried out on approximately 140 peripheral blood samples, which came from around 43 ophthalmopathy, 75 or so hyperthyroidism and roughly 17 progressor patients.

Amplification of TCR beta CDR3 regions was carried out from RNA transcripts. The first round of RT-PCR for the TCR CDR3 was performed with the HTBI primer set and the Qiagen OneStep RT-PCR kit. Libraries were constructed in a second round of multiplex PCR, after which size selection and purification were performed. The libraries were sequenced on an Illumina HiSeq2000 using paired-end 100 bp reads. The authors' analysis ran thus. SOAPnuke was used to process the raw data, throwing out any read that contained adapters or uncalled bases, had a mean Phred below 15, or lacked an exact constant-primer or identifier match. High-quality paired reads were merged using COPE v1.2.5, and each unique nucleotide sequence was defined as a clonotype. MiTCR v1.1 was used to align the clonotypes against IMGT TRBV, TRBD and TRBJ reference segments. Analysis was restricted to V-J combinations with a frequency above 0.0001, which covered about 99% of repertoires. The TCS score was defined as the ratio of F50 (clonal expansion) to E x V (chaos), calculated using BLOSUM62-based TCRdist between CDR3 peptides within each V-J. Welch's t-statistics and random forest reduced around 520 V-J features to roughly 13, which were used in a naive Bayes classifier (R e1071). TCRdb trimmed public reads at Q25 via fastp, called clones via MiXCR and kept in-frame beta chains. Entries that share a CDR3 protein sequence are merged under the most common genes and DNA. The V and J calls come from TCRdb's annotation, not from the publication. The sample table contains approximately 630,000 distinct CDR3 sequences; only one count was recorded for 15% to 20% of them. The ten most abundant clones make up around 4% of the sample.

The full study reports these points: A 13 V-J signature model separated ophthalmopathy from stable hyperthyroidism, with around 90% sensitivity and roughly 84% specificity in cross-validation and 80%/75% in testing. Sample size was not statistically predetermined, and investigators were not blinded to group allocation. Blood samples also contained most of the expanded thyroid clonotypes (frequency above 0.001), which suggests that blood repertoires may reflect thyroid immune responses. In validation, progression to ophthalmopathy was predicted by the model with around 71% sensitivity and 72% to 85% specificity, a median of approximately 7.1 months before onset.

This clonotype was obtained from a woman aged 30 to 39 with Graves' hyperthyroidism. This receptor chain uses TRBV7-9 and TRBJ1-1; the D gene identity is not certain. Sequenced: blood. The DNA reads TGTGCCAGCAGCTTAAATGGATGGGATTCAGCTTTCTTT. This yields the protein CASSLNGWDSAFF.